A selection of T cell receptor beta chains follows, all from one sample in a study of T cell changes during pregnancy in multiple sclerosis. Here immunoSEQ multiplex PCR was the method, and the copy in TCRdb shows in-frame clones only, minus some. This table has about 55,000 clones, around 90% appearing once. The specimen was CD4+ T cells from peripheral blood mononuclear cells, collected in the first trimester of pregnancy. Receptors were obtained from a female donor with multiple sclerosis, enrolled in a pregnancy study. Each CDR3 is given with its conserved first and last residue.

j_gene | v_gene | CDR3aa
TRBJ1-2 | TRBV7-8 | CASSLVHRGNYGYTF
TRBJ1-6 | TRBV28 | CASCHGQSYNSPLHF
TRBJ2-5 | TRBV28 | CASSYLETQYF
TRBJ1-1 | TRBV11-3 | CASSLGGQPEAFF
TRBJ2-1 | TRBV4-1 | CASSQPGTRADEQFF
TRBJ1-4 | TRBV7-9 | CASRAWTGGVANEKLFF
TRBJ2-3 | TRBV6-1 | CASSVYFLGLSTDTQYF
TRBJ2-1 | TRBV19 | CASSMYRGYNEQFF
TRBJ2-2 | TRBV4-1 | CASSQFGGRANTGELFF
TRBJ2-2 | TRBV27 | CASSPLGLRRAGELFF
TRBJ1-4 | TRBV9 | CASSTGDSDYEKLFF
TRBJ2-1 | TRBV15 | CATREQGRGEQFF
TRBJ2-5 | TRBV5-1 | CASSLGRGEAGGRKTQYF
TRBJ1-6 | TRBV29-1 | CSVQTGGDSPLHF
TRBJ2-1 | TRBV19 | CASSTRQQGIGYNEQFF
TRBJ2-1 | TRBV9 | CASSARLANNNEQFF
TRBJ1-2 | TRBV6-5 | CASSYLAAGGAQGYTF
TRBJ1-2 | TRBV5-1 | CASSLGTADIYGYTF
TRBJ2-7 | TRBV13 | CASSLSWGHEQYF
TRBJ2-6 | TRBV21-1 | CASSALTGVPLSGANVLTF
TRBJ2-1 | TRBV7-9 | CASKPGLAVGEQFF
TRBJ1-4 | TRBV2 | CASIVQAGTGNKLFF
TRBJ1-1 | TRBV18 | CASSPGGTGSEAFF
TRBJ2-5 | TRBV5-8 | CASSLGLAGEQETQYF